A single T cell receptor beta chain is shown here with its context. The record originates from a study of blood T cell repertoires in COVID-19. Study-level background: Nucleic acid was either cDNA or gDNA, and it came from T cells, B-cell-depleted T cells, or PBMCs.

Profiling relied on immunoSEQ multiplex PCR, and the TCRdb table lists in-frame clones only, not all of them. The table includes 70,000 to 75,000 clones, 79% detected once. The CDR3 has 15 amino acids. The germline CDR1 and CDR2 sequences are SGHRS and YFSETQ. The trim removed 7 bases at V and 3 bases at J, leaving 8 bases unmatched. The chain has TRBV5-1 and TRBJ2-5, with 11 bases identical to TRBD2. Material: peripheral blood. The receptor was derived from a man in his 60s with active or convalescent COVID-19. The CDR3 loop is CASGSGTSGEETQYF. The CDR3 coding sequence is TGCGCCAGCGGTTCCGGGACTAGCGGAGAAGAGACCCAGTACTTC.